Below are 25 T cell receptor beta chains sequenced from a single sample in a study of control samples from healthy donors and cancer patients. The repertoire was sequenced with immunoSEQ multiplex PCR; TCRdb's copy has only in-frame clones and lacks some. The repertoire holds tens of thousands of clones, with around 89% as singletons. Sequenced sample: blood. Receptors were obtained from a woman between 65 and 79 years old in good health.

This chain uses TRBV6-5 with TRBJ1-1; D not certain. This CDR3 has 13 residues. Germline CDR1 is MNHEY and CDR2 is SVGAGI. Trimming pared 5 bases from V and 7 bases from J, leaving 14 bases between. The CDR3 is CASSRFSPIEAFF. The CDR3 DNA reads TGTGCCAGCAGTCGGTTCAGCCCTATTGAAGCTTTCTTT.

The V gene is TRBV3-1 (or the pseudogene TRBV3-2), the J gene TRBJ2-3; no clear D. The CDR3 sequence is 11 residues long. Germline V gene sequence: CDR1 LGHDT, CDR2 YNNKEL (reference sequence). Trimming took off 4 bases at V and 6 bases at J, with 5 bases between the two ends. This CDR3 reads CASSLVDTQYF. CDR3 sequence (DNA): TGTGCCAGCAGCCTAGTGGATACGCAGTATTTT.

The CDR3 nucleotides read TGTGCCACCAGTTCGGGGTATAACACTGAAGCTTTCTTT. It yields the protein CATSSGYNTEAFF. The rearrangement joins TRBV24-1 to TRBJ1-1, with D uncertain. V lost 6 bases and J lost 2, with 9 bases in between. The V gene's germline CDR1 is KGHDR and CDR2 SFDVKD. This CDR3 spans 13 amino acids.

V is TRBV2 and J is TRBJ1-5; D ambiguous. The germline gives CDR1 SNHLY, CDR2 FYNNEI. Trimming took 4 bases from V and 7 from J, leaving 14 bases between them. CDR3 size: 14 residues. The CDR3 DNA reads TGTGCCAGCAGTGTTCGGGAGTCTAGGCAGCCCCAGCATTTT. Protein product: CASSVRESRQPQHF.

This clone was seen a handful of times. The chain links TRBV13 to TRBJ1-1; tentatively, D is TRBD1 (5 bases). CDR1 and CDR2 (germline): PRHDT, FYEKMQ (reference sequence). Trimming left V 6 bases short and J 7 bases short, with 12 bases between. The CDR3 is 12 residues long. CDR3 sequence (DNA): TGTGCCAGCAGTCGACATCAGGGTGAAGCTTTCTTT. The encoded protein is CASSRHQGEAFF.

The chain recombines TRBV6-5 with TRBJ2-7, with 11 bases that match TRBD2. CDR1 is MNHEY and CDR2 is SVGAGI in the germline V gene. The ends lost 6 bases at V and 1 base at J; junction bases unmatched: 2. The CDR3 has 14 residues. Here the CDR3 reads CASRGLAGSYEQYF. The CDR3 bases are TGTGCCAGCAGAGGACTAGCGGGTTCCTACGAGCAGTACTTC.

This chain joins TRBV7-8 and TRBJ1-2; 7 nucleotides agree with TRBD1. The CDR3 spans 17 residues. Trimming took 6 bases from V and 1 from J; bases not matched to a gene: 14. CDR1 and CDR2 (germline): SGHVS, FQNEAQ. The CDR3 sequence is CASSQGSGTAFNYGYTF. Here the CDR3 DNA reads TGTGCCAGCAGTCAGGGGTCCGGGACAGCCTTTAACTATGGCTACACCTTC.

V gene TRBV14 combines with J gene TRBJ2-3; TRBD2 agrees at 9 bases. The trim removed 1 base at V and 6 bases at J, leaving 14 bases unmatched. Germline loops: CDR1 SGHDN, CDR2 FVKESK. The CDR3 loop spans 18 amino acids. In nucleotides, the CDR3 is TGTGCCAGCAGCCAAGTACTGCTAGCGGGAAGCCCTAGGGATACGCAGTATTTT. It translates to CASSQVLLAGSPRDTQYF.

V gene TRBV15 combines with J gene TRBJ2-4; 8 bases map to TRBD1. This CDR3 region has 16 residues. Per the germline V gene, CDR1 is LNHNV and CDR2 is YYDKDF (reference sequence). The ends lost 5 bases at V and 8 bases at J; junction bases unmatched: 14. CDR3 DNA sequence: TGTGCCACCAGCGCTCGACAGGGGTACCTAAGGGACATTCAGTACTTC. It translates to CATSARQGYLRDIQYF.

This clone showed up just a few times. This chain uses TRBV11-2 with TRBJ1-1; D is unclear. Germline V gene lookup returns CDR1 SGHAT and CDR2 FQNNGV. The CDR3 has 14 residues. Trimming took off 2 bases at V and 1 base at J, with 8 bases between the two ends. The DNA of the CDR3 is TGTGCCAGCAGCTTAAACACCAGGAACACTGAAGCTTTCTTT. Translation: CASSLNTRNTEAFF.

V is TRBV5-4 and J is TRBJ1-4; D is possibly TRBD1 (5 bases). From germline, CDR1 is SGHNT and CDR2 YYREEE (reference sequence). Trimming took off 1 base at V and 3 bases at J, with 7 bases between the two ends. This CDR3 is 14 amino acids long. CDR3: CASSLKQANEKLFF. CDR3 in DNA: TGTGCCAGCAGCTTGAAACAGGCTAATGAAAAACTGTTTTTT. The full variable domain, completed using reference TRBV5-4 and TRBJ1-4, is ETGVTQSPTHLIKTRGQQVTLRCSSQSGHNTVSWYQQALGQGPQFIFQYYREEENGRGNFPPRFSGLQFPNYSSELNVNALELDDSALYLCASSLKQANEKLFFGSGTQLSVL.

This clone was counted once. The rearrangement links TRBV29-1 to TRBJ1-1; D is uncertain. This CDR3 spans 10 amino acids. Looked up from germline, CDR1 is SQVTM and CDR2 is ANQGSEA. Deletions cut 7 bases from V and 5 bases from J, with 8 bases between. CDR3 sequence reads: CSARDTEAFF. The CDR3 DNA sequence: TGCAGCGCAAGGGATACTGAAGCTTTCTTT.

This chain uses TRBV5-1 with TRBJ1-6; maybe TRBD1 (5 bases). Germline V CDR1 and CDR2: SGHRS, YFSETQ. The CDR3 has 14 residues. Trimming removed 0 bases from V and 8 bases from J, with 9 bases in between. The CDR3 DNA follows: TGCGCCAGCAGCTTGGGAAGGGGAGATTCACCCCTCCACTTT. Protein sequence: CASSLGRGDSPLHF.

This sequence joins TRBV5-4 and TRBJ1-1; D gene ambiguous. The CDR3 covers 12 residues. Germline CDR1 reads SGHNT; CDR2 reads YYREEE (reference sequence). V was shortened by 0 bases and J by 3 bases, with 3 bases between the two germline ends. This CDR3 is CASSLADTEAFF. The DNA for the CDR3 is TGTGCCAGCAGCTTGGCAGACACTGAAGCTTTCTTT.

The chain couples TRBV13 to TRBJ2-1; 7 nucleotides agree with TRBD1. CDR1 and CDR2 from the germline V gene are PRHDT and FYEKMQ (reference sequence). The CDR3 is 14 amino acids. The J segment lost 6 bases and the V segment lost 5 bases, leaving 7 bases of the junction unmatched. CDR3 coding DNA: TGTGCCAGCAGCACCCGGACAGGTAGCAATGAGCAGTTCTTC. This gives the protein CASSTRTGSNEQFF.

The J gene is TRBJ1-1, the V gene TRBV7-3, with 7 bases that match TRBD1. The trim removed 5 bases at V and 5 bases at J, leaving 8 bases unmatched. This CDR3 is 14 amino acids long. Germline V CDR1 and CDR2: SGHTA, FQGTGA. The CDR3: CASSISGGHTEAFF. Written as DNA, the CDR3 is TGTGCCAGCAGCATCTCAGGGGGTCATACTGAAGCTTTCTTT.

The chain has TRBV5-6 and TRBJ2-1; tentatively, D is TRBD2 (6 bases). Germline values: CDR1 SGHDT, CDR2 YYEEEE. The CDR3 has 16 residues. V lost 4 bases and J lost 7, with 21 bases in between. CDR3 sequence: CASSGAGTPRGNEQFF. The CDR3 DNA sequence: TGTGCCAGCAGCGGGGCCGGGACTCCGAGGGGTAATGAGCAGTTCTTC.

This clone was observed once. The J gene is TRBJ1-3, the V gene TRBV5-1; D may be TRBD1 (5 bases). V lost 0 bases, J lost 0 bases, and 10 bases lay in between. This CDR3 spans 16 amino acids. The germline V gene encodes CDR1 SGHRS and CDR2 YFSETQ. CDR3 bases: TGCGCCAGCAGCTTGGATGGGGACCTCTCTGGAAACACCATATATTTT. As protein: CASSLDGDLSGNTIYF.

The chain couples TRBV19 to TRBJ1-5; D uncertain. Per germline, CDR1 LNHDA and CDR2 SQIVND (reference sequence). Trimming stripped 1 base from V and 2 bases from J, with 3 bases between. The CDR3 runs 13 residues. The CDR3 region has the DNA TGTGCCAGTAGTATAGGGGGCAATCAGCCCCAGCATTTT. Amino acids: CASSIGGNQPQHF. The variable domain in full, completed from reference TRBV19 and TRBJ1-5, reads DGGITQSPKYLFRKEGQNVTLSCEQNLNHDAMYWYRQDPGQGLRLIYYSQIVNDFQKGDIAEGYSVSREKKESFPLTVTSAQKNPTAFYLCASSIGGNQPQHFGDGTRLSIL.

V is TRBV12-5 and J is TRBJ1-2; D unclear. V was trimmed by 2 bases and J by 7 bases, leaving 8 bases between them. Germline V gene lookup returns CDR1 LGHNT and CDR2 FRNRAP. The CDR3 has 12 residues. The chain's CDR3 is CASGLPEGGYTF. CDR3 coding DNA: TGTGCTAGTGGTTTGCCAGAGGGTGGCTACACCTTC.

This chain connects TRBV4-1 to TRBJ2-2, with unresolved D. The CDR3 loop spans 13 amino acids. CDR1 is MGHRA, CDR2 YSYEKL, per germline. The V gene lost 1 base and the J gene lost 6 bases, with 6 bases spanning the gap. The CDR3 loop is CASSQVGSGELFF. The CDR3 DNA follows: TGCGCCAGCAGCCAAGTTGGCTCCGGGGAGCTGTTTTTT.

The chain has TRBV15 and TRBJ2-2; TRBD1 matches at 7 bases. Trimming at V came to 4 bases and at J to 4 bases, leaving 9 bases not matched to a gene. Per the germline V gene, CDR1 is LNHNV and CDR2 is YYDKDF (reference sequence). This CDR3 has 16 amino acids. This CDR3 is CATSNKRGLGTGELFF. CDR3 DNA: TGTGCCACCAGCAATAAAAGGGGGCTCGGCACCGGGGAGCTGTTTTTT.

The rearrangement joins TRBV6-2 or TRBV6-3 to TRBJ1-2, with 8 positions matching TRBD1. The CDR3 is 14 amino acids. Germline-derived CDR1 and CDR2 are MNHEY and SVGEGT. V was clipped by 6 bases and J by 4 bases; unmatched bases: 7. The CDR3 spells CASSRTGSGYGYTF. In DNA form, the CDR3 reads TGTGCCAGCAGCCGGACAGGGAGCGGCTATGGCTACACCTTC.

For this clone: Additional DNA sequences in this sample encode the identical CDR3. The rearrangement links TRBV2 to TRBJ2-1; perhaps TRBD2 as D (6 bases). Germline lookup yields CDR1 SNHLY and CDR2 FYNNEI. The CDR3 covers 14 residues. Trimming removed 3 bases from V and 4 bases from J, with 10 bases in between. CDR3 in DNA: TGTGCCAGCAGTGAGGTCGGGGGTTACAATGAGCAGTTCTTC. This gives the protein CASSEVGGYNEQFF.

The CDR3 DNA reads TGTGCCAGCAGCCAAGTTCGCTTAGCCCTCGAAACTACTGAAGCTTTCTTT. Translated, it gives CASSQVRLALETTEAFF. This chain links TRBV3-1 (or the pseudogene TRBV3-2) with TRBJ1-1; no clear D gene. This CDR3 comprises 17 residues. With 1 base removed from V and 5 bases from J, the gap between germline ends came to 20 bases. Germline V lookup: CDR1 LGHDT, CDR2 YNNKEL (reference sequence).